This T cell receptor beta chain is from a study of shared clonotypes between healthy human individuals. Sequencing used immunoSEQ multiplex PCR; TCRdb keeps in-frame clones, though not all of them. The sample has 450,000 to 600,000 clones, 75% to 85% seen once. V lost 5 bases, J lost 7 bases, and 6 bases stayed unmatched. The CDR3 contains 14 residues. Germline CDR1 reads LNHDA; CDR2 reads SQIVND (reference sequence). The TCR originated in a woman aged 40-49 years in good health. Some clones in this sample may be carry-over from other donors' samples. J is TRBJ2-4 and V is TRBV19; TRBD2 aligns across 9 bases. Sequenced sample: PBMCs. CDR3 protein: CASSAQGTSNIQYF. CDR3 coding DNA: TGTGCCAGTAGTGCTCAGGGGACTAGCAACATTCAGTACTTC.